This TCR beta chain was identified in a study of cytomegalovirus exposure and HLA in healthy donors. Turning to the study itself: HLA-typed donors contributed 80 million to 85 million unique TCRs, which were held in an early data release.

Concerning this clone: What it recognizes is unknown.

Study-level points and caveats: Most TCR sequences were uncommon, yet certain public TCRs appeared in many donors. Being indistinguishable, some V segments were excluded, TRBV6-2 and TRBV6-3 among them. By a later analysis, the bulk of CMV-associated TCR beta chains appeared HLA-restricted.

V gave up 0 bases and J gave up 0 bases, with 9 bases separating them. The CDR3 runs 16 residues. The germline V gene encodes CDR1 LGHNA and CDR2 YNFKEQ. A multiplex PCR was run with 60 Vbeta primers and 13 Jbeta primers. Assay used: immunoSEQ multiplex PCR; TCRdb lists only in-frame clones, some missing. The profile covers about 150,000 clones, with 80% appearing a single time and about 13% taken by the ten largest. The sample taken for sequencing was PBMCs. This chain links TRBV4-2 with TRBJ1-3; D ambiguous. The receptor was derived from a man aged 25 to 45 in good health and CMV-seropositive. In nucleotides, the CDR3 is TGTGCCAGCAGCCAAGATCAGACAAGCTCTGGAAACACCATATATTTT. This encodes CASSQDQTSSGNTIYF.